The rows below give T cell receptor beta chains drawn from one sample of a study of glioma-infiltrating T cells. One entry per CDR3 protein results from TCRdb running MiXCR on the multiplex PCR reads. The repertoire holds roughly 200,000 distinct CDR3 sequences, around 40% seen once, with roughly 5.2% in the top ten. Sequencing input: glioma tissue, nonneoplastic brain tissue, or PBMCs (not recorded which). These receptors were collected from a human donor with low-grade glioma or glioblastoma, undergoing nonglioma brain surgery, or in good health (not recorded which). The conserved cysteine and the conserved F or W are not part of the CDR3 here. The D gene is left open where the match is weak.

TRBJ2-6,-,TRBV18,ASSPREGANVLT
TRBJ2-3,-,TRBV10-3,AISDEQPSTDTQY
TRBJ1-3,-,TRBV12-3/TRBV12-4,ASSPQLSGNTIY
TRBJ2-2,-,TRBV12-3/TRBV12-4,ASSRGRPENTGELF
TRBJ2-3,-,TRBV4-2,ASSQDPSIASTDTQY
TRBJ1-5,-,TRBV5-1,ASSFYRGAGPDNSNQPQH
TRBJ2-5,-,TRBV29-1,SVGPQETQY
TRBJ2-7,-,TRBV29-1,SVGIAAEQY
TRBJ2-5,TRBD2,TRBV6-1,ASRLTSGAQETQY
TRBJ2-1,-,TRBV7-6,ASSLDQAASYNEQF
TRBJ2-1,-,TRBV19,ASSIGDLRSYNEQF
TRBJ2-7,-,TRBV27,ASSFIGRKLGGGAIYEQY
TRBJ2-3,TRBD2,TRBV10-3,AIRLAGGGDTQY
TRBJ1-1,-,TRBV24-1,ATSTPGKNTEAF
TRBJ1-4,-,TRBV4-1,ASILQVPEKLF
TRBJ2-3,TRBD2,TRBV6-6,ASSNSGTSGIKETQY
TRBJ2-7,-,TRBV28,ASSLDGTYEQY
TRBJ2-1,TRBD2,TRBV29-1,SVGTSGTGEQF
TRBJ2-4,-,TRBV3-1,ASSARTGGDQY
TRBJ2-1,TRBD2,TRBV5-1,ASSSNSGNINEQF
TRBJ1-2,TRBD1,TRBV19,ASSIPRTGRGGYT
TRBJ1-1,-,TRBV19,ASIIDPTGLNTEAF
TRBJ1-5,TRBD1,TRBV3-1,ASSQDRGINKPQH
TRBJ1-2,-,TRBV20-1,SANGPAWGYT
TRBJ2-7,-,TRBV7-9,ASSPHSRTGDQY
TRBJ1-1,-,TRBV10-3,ANSEGYTEAF
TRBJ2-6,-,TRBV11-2,ASSFREAGEDGANVLT
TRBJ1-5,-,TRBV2,ASSPRTTFNQPQH
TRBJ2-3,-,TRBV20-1,SAINSRASTYTQY
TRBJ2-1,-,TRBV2,ASRGPGVYNEQF
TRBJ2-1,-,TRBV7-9,ASSSTLQGRLNEQF
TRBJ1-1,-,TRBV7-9,ASSFLTAGTEAF
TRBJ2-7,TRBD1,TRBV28,ASTPPTGTGFYEQY
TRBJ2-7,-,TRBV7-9,ESSPSPYETYEQY
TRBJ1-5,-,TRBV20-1,SATDPISNQPQH
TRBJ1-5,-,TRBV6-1,ASRADFYQPQH
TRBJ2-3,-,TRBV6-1,ASSGSGPDTQY
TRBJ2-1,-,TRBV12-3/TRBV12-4,ASRQGVPYNEQF
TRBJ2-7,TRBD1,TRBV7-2,ASSLVQGAYEQY
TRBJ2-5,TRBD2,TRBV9,ASSAIQAGLGGTETQY
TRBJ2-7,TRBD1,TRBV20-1,SASSGTGYSYEQY
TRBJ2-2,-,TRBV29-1,SVASTGSAGELF
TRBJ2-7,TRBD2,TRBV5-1,SSKIAGGQTYEQY
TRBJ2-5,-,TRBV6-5,AISYSDGGQETQY
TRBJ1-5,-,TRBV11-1,ASSEMRTQNQPQH
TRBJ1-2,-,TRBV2,VSGAGESRYT
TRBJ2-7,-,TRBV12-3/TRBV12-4,ASSTSGSSYEQY